One T cell receptor (beta chain) is described in this entry. This receptor's antigen is unknown. Base quality data are lacking; no much larger clone is found one base away. These reads were obtained on an Illumina HiSeq 1500. TCRdb reworked the public reads: Q25 trimming with fastp, MiXCR clone assembly, productive beta chains retained. All rows with the same CDR3 protein become a single entry with the most common DNA and genes. This sample has under 95,000 distinct CDR3 sequences in its table, and under 55% of those were observed once. The ten biggest clones cover about 92% of the sample. This entry comes from a study of T cell repertoires in cytomegalovirus infection (dated by TCRdb to about 2019). A note on the overall study: The peptide stimulations were aimed at well-studied HLA-B-restricted epitopes as well as recently identified HLA-C-restricted CMV epitopes, whose presentation resists viral immunomodulation. Donor HLA type was relevant to the analysis, as public TCR beta signatures indicated carriage of CMV infection together with the matching HLA type. Results and caveats for the whole study, not just this receptor: Carriers of CMV infection plus the relevant HLA type were discriminated by the cumulative frequency of public TCR beta family members in the study cohort and in an independent roughly 350-donor cohort. The ex vivo response was dominated by HLA-C-restricted CMV-specific TCR beta clonotypes, and the single most frequent clonotype in two of eight donors was supplied by these HLA-C-restricted clonotypes.

Read against the paper, the sample's treatment or condition label means: in vitro stimulation with specific CMV peptide epitopes to enrich CMV-specific T cells. The receptor comes from a human donor in good health (CMV status not recorded). Some clones in this sample may be carry-over from other donors' samples. This sample comprised CD8+ T cells from cultured PBMCs, obtained from culture after CMV antigen stimulation.

CDR3 reads: CASSESLAGGHTDTQYF. The nucleotides are TGTGCCAGCAGTGAATCCCTAGCGGGAGGACACACAGATACGCAGTATTTT. The rearranged segments are TRBV2 and TRBJ2-3; the central 11 bases match TRBD2. The CDR3 numbers 17 residues from cysteine through phenylalanine. The DNA shown is the 51-base CDR3, in frame from base 1. V ends up 2 bases short and J 2 bases short, with an unmatched junction base count of 6. For CDR1 and CDR2, the germline V gene lists SNHLY and FYNNEI.